This T cell receptor beta chain came from a study of T cell clones after liver transplantation (dated by TCRdb to between 2018 and 2021). General notes on the study: The samples were obtained from ITN030ST, a randomized trial that attempted immunosuppression withdrawal within 2 years after liver transplantation. Subjects received no induction therapy and standard immunosuppression until randomization at 12-24 months post-transplant. Donor-reactive T cell clones were identified using TCRbeta sequencing after a pre-transplant mixed lymphocyte reaction and were then followed in post-transplant blood. Blood samples were collected pre-transplant, pre-randomization before withdrawal, and post-randomization after either full withdrawal or failed withdrawal. The studied cohort comprised 8 liver transplant recipients, 3 classified as tolerant and 5 as non-tolerant. Tolerance was defined as complete withdrawal of immunosuppression for at least one year without a rise in liver enzymes beyond twice the upper limit of normal. As an antigen-independent comparator for the donor-reactive sequences, third party-reactive TCRbeta sequences from pre-transplant MLRs were identified as well. Of the eight recipients, a few were HCV-positive, while the remaining recipients had been transplanted for non-autoimmune, non-viral indications. Broader findings and caveats from the paper: Circulating donor-reactive CD4 TCRbeta sequences fell significantly post-transplant in 5 of 8 subjects, irrespective of tolerance or HCV status. Donor-reactive sequences declined more than third party-reactive ones, suggesting partial antigen-specific deletion unrelated to withdrawal success. When repertoire turnover was taken into account, detection of donor-reactive sequences was significantly reduced in 7 of 8 subjects for CD4 and in 8 of 8 subjects for CD8. Because no allograft tissue specimens were available, donor-reactive T cells may have migrated into the graft instead of being deleted. Conclusions were preliminary, limited by small, heterogeneous patient numbers and non-standardized post-transplant time points. Low numbers of available donor cells limited the measurable donor-reactive repertoire in a couple of subjects.

On this clone: Its binding antigen is unknown. It has no much larger one-base neighbor in the sample; base qualities were not kept.

This specimen's time point label, per the study, means: pre-transplant. Unstimulated PBMCs, after thawing, were stained for CD3, CD4 and CD8 and then FACS-sorted into CD3+CD4+ and CD3+CD8+ populations. Each of the 8 studied subjects was randomized to immunosuppression withdrawal. The Qiagen DNeasy Blood and Tissue Kit was used for genomic DNA isolation. High-throughput TCRbeta CDR3 sequencing of frozen genomic DNA was performed by immunoSEQ, with PCR amplification, mapping, bias correction and internal controls included. Per the source publication's procedure: Productive rearrangements were kept, and unique TCRbeta sequences were defined by CDR3 nucleotide sequence plus V and J gene. For a sequence to be called donor-reactive, it needed a frequency of at least 0.01% and at least 5-fold expansion in CFSE-low cells compared with unstimulated pre-transplant cells. Per-subject minimum frequency thresholds, based on the lowest-template unstimulated sample, ensured at least 90% detection power. Jensen-Shannon divergence between the top 1000 TCRbeta sequences after and before transplant was used to measure repertoire turnover. Changes in detection of donor-reactive sequences were tested with two-sided Fisher's exact tests. Entries here come from immuneACCESS through TCRdb and include only in-frame sequences with V and J called. Some clones fail to appear in such tables; in the studies checked, an unresolved V gene covers under half of the shortfall, and the cause of the remainder is unknown. The DNA gave D and trimming, while V, J and clone size come from that table. The sample includes roughly 50,000 clones, with about four fifths observed a single time. The top ten clones comprise roughly 8.1% of the sample.

CDR1 and CDR2 are drawn from the germline V gene (reference sequence): SEHNR, FQNEAQ. V is shortened by 0 bases, J by 7 bases, and the region joining them spans 15 bases. Including the terminal cysteine and phenylalanine, the CDR3 comprises 15 residues. The read is trimmed to its CDR3 DNA, 45 bases read in frame from base 1. The rearranged chain carries TRBV7-9 and TRBJ1-2, and possibly TRBD1, on 5 matching bases. This clonotype originated in a human donor who received a liver transplant. Sequenced material: CD4+ T cells from blood, taken before liver transplant. The CDR3 reads as follows: CASSLADPGYGGYTF. The DNA sequence is given as TGTGCCAGCAGCTTAGCGGACCCAGGGTACGGTGGCTACACCTTC.